This entry concerns a single T cell receptor beta chain. CDR1 and CDR2 from the germline V gene are SGDLS and YYNGEE. The ends lost 1 base at V and 0 bases at J; junction bases unmatched: 6. The length of the CDR3 is 18 residues. The data originate from a study of blood T cell repertoires in COVID-19. At the level of the study: Samples of COVID-19 (acute and convalescent) were obtained from the United States, Italy and Spain. Nucleic acid was either cDNA or gDNA, and it came from T cells, B-cell-depleted T cells, or PBMCs.

Per the original data handling: Estimated nucleated cell counts came from reference gene primer amplification. Method: immunoSEQ multiplex PCR; TCRdb's copy keeps in-frame clones and lacks some. For V, J and clone size, that table is used; D and trimming come from the DNA. The profile shows under 200,000 clones, roughly 86% of them singletons. The sequencing sample was made of peripheral blood. The chain carries TRBV9 and TRBJ2-3; 12 nucleotides agree with TRBD2. This TCR was recovered from a man younger than 35 with active or convalescent COVID-19. DNA for the CDR3: TGTGCCAGCAGCGTATACCTAGCGGGAGGGCTTAGCACAGATACGCAGTATTTT. Protein sequence: CASSVYLAGGLSTDTQYF.